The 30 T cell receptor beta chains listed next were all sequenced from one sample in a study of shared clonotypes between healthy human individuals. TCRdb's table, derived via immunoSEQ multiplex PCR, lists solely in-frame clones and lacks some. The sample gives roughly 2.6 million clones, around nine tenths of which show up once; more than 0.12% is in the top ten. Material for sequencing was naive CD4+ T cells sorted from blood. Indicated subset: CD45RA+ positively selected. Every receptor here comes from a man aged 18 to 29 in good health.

As DNA, the CDR3 is TGTGCCAGCAGTTCAGAGAGCTCCTATAATTCACCCCTCCACTTT. This sequence encodes CASSSESSYNSPLHF. The rearrangement links TRBV28 to TRBJ1-6; D call uncertain. The V gene's germline CDR1 is MDHEN and CDR2 SYDVKM. This CDR3 is built from 15 residues. Trimming took 4 bases from V and 0 from J, leaving 7 bases between them.

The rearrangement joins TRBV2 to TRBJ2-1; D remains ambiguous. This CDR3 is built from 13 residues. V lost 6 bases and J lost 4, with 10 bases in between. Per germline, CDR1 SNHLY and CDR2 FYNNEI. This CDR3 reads CASRPLLYNEQFF. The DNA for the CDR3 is TGTGCCAGCAGACCGCTATTGTACAATGAGCAGTTCTTC.

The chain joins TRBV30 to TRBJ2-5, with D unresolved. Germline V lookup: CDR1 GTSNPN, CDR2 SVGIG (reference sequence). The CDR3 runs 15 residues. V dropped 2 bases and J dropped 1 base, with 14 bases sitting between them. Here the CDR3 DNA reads TGTGCCTGGAGTCGGCAGGCACACTTCCAAGAGACCCAGTACTTC. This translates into CAWSRQAHFQETQYF.

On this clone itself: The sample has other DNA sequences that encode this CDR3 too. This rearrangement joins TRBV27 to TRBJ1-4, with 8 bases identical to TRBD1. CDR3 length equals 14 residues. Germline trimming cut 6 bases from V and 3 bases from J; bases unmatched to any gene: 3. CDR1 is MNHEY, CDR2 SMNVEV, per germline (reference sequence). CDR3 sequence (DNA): TGTGCCAGCAGAGACAGGGGAGCTAATGAAAAACTGTTTTTT. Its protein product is CASRDRGANEKLFF.

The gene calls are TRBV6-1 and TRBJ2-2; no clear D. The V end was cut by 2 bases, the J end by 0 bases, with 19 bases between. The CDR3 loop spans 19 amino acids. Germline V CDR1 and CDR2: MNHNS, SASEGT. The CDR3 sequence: CASSEIRGRPTTNTGELFF. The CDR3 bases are TGTGCCAGCAGTGAAATAAGAGGCAGGCCTACAACGAACACCGGGGAGCTGTTTTTT.

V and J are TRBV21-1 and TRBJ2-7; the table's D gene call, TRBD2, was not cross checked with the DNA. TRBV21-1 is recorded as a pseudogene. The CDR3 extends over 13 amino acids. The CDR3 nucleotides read TGTGCCAGCAGCATTCCCAACGGGGGCGAGCAGTACTTC. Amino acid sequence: CASSIPNGGEQYF.

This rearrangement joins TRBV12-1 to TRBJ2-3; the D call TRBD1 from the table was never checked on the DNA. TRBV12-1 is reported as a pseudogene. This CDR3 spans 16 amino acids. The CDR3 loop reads CASSNDRGLKWDTQYF. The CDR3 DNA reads TGTGCCAGCAGCAATGACAGGGGGCTAAAGTGGGATACGCAGTATTTT.

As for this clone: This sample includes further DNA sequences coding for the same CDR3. Written as DNA, the CDR3 is TGTGCCAGCAGCTTAGGTCCCGGGGCAACTAATGAAAAACTGTTTTTT. Its protein is CASSLGPGATNEKLFF. The chain recombines TRBV7-9 with TRBJ1-4, with D unclear. V was cut by 1 base and J by 0 bases, with 9 bases left in between. This CDR3 spans 16 amino acids. CDR1 SEHNR and CDR2 FQNEAQ come from the germline V gene (reference sequence).

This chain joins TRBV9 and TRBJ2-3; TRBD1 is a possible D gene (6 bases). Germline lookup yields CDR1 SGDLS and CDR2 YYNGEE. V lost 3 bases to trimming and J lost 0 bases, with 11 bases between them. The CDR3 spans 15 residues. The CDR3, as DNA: TGTGCCAGCAGCGGTAACAGGGTTAGCACAGATACGCAGTATTTT. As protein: CASSGNRVSTDTQYF.

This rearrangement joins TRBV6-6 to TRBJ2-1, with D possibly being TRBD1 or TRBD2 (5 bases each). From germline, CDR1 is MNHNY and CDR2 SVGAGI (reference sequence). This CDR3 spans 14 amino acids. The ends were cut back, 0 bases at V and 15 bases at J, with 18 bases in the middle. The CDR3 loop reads CASSYSPWGTPAFF. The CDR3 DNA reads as TGTGCCAGCAGTTACTCCCCGTGGGGGACCCCGGCGTTCTTC.

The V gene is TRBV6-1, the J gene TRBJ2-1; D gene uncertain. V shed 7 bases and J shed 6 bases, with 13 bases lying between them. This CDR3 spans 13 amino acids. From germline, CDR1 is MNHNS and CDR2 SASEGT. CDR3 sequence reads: CASTWRSPNEQFF. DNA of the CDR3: TGTGCCAGCACCTGGCGATCCCCCAATGAGCAGTTCTTC.

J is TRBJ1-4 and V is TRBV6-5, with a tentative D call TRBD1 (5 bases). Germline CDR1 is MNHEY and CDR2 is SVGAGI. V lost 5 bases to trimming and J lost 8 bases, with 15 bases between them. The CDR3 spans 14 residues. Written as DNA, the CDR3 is TGTGCCAGCAGTACCGGGACCTTTAGAGAAAAACTGTTTTTT. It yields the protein CASSTGTFREKLFF.

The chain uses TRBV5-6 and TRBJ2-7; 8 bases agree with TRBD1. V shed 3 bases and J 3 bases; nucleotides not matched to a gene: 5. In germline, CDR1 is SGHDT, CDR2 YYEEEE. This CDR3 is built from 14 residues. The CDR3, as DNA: TGTGCCAGCAGCTACGACAGGGGTGACTACGAGCAGTACTTC. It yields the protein CASSYDRGDYEQYF.

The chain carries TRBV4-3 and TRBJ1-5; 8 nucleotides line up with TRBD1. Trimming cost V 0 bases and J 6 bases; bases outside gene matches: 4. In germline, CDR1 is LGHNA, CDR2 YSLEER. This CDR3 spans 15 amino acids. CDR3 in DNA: TGCGCCAGCAGCCAAGAGTGGACAGGGTCTCAGCCCCAGCATTTT. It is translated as CASSQEWTGSQPQHF.

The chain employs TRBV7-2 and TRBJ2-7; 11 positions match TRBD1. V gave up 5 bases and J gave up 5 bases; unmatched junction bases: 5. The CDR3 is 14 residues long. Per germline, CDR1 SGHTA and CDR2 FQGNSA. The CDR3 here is CASSLDRGHNEQYF. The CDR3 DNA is TGTGCCAGCAGCCTGGACAGGGGGCACAACGAGCAGTACTTC. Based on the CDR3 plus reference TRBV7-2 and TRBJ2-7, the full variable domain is GAGVSQSPSNKVTEKGKDVELRCDPISGHTALYWYRQSLGQGLEFLIYFQGNSAPDKSGLPSDRFSAERTGGSVSTLTIQRTQQEDSAVYLCASSLDRGHNEQYFGPGTRLTVT.

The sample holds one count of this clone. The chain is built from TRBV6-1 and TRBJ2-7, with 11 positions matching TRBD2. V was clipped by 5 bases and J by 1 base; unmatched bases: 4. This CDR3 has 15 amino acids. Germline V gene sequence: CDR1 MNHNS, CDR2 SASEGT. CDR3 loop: CASSLLAGVSYEQYF. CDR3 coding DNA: TGTGCCAGCAGTCTACTAGCGGGGGTATCCTACGAGCAGTACTTC.

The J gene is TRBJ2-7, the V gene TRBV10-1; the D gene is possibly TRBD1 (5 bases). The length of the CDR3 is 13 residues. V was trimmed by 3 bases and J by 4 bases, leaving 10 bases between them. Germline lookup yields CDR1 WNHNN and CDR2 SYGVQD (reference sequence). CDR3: CASSDLDTYEQYF. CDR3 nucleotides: TGCGCCAGCAGTGATTTGGACACTTACGAGCAGTACTTC.

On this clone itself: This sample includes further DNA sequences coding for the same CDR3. CDR3 amino acids: CASSPTGGGETQYF. DNA of the CDR3: TGTGCCAGCTCGCCCACAGGGGGGGGCGAGACCCAGTACTTC. V is TRBV18 and J is TRBJ2-5, with D possibly TRBD1 on 8 matching bases. This CDR3 comprises 14 residues. CDR1 KGHSH and CDR2 LQKENI come from the germline V gene. Trimming removed 6 bases at V and 5 bases at J, with 16 bases between.

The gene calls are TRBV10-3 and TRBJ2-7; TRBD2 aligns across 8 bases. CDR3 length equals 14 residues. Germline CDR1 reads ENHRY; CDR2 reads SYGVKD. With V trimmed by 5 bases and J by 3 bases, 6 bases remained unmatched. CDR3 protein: CAISQAGADYEQYF. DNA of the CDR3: TGTGCCATCAGTCAAGCGGGGGCTGACTACGAGCAGTACTTC.

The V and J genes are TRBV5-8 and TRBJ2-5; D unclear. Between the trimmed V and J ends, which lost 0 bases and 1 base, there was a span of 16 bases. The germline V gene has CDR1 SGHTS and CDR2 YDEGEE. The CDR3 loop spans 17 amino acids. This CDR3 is CASSLVPFGPSQETQYF. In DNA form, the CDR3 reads TGTGCCAGCAGCTTGGTACCTTTCGGGCCAAGCCAAGAGACCCAGTACTTC.

The CDR3 sequence: CASSVDQRGDLYEQFF. In nucleotides, the CDR3 is TGTGCCAGCAGCGTAGACCAGCGGGGGGACCTCTATGAGCAGTTCTTC. This chain connects TRBV9 to TRBJ2-1, with 9 bases identical to TRBD2. CDR1 is SGDLS, CDR2 YYNGEE, per germline. V lost 0 bases, J lost 8 bases, and 9 bases stayed unmatched. The CDR3 consists of 16 residues.

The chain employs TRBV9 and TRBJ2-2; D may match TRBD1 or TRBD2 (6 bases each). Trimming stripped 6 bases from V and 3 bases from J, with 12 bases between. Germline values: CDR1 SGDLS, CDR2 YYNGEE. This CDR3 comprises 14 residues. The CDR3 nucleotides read TGTGCCAGCACCACGGGGGCGTACACCGGGGAGCTGTTTTTT. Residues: CASTTGAYTGELFF. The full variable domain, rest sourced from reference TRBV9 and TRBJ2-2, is DSGVTQTPKHLITATGQRVTLRCSPRSGDLSVYWYQQSLDQGLQFLIQYYNGEERAKGNILERFSAQQFPDLHSELNLSSLELGDSALYFCASTTGAYTGELFFGEGSRLTVL.

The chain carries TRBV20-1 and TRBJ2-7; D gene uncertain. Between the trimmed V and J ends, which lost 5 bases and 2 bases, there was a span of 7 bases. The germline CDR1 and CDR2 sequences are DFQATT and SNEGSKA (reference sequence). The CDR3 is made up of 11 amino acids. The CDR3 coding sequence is TGCAGTGCTGTAGGCCCCTACGAGCAGTACTTC. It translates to CSAVGPYEQYF.

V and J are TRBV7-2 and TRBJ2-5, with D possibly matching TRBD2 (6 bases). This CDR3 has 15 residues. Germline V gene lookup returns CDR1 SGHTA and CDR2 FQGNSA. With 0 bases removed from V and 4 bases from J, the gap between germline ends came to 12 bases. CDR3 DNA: TGTGCCAGCAGCTTAGCGCAGGAGGGGAGAGAGACCCAGTACTTC. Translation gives CASSLAQEGRETQYF.

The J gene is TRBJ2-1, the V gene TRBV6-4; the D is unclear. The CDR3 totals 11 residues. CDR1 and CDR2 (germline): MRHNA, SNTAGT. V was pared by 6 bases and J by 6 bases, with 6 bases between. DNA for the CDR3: TGTGCCAGCAGGGCCTCCAATGAGCAGTTCTTC. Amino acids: CASRASNEQFF.

In DNA form, the CDR3 reads TGTGCCAGCGGGGAAGGGGCAGGGGGCGACTATGGCTACACCTTC. Its protein product is CASGEGAGGDYGYTF. V is TRBV11-3 and J is TRBJ1-2; 8 bases agree with TRBD1. The CDR3 consists of 15 residues. J gave up 3 bases and V 8 bases, and 11 bases lay outside the gene matches. CDR1 and CDR2 from the germline V gene are SGHNT and YENEEA. Looking up the rest from reference TRBV11-3 and TRBJ1-2 gives the full variable domain: EAGVVQSPRYKIIEKKQPVAFWCNPISGHNTLYWYLQNLGQGPELLIRYENEEAVDDSQLPKDRFSAERLKGVDSTLKIQPAELGDSAVYLCASGEGAGGDYGYTFGSGTRLTVV.

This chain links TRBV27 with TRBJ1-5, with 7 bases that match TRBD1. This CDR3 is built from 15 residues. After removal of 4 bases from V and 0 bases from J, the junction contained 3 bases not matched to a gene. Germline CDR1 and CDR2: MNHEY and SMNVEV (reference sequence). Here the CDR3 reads CASSSTGHSNQPQHF. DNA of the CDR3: TGTGCCAGCAGTTCGACAGGGCATAGCAATCAGCCCCAGCATTTT.

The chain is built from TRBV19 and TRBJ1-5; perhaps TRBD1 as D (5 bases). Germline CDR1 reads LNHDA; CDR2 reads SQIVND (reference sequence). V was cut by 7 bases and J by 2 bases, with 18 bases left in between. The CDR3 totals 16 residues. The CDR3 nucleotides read TGTGCCAGTACCTCTATATCCGACAGTCGCAATCAGCCCCAGCATTTT. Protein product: CASTSISDSRNQPQHF.

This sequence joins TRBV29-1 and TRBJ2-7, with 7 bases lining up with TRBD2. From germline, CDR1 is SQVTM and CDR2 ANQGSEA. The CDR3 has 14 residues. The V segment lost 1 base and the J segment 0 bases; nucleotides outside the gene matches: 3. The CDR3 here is CSVEAGGISYEQYF. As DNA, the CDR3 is TGCAGCGTTGAAGCGGGGGGTATCTCCTACGAGCAGTACTTC.

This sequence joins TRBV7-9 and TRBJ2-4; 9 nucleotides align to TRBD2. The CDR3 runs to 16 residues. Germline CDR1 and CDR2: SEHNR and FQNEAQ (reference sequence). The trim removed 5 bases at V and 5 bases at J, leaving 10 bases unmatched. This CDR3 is CASSVVAGARENIQYF. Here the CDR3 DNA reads TGTGCCAGCAGCGTAGTAGCGGGAGCCCGGGAAAACATTCAGTACTTC.